One T cell receptor beta chain is described in this entry. The source of the sample is a study of T cell changes during pregnancy in multiple sclerosis. Using immunoSEQ multiplex PCR, the repertoire was profiled, and TCRdb retains in-frame clones only, with some absent. The table has over 90,000 clones, 85% to 95% seen once. The TCR originated in a female donor with multiple sclerosis, enrolled in a pregnancy study. The source was peripheral blood, collected before pregnancy.

The DNA for the CDR3 is TGTGCCAGCAGCTTAGGCACGGGACTGTCCTCTAATGAAAAACTGTTTTTT. Residues: CASSLGTGLSSNEKLFF. The V and J genes are TRBV11-2 and TRBJ1-4; perhaps TRBD1 as D (5 bases). The CDR3 runs 17 residues. Per germline, CDR1 SGHAT and CDR2 FQNNGV. V shed 1 base and J shed 3 bases, with 15 bases lying between them.